This T cell receptor (beta chain) was recorded in a study of memory CD4+ T cells and cytomegalovirus serostatus. Overall study findings and caveats: About 40% of the roughly 150 known CMV-associated TCRbeta sequences appeared in CD4+ memory.

The sort gate was single viable CD3+CD4+CD8-CD45RO+ cells for memory CD4+ T cells. V lost 4 bases to trimming and J lost 0 bases, with 17 bases between them. Germline V gene lookup returns CDR1 LGHNA and CDR2 YNFKEQ. This CDR3 comprises 17 residues. This clone has only one observation. Its specificity is unknown. Original processing methods: Out-of-frame sequences were removed, leaving 2 million to 2.5 million distinct TCRbeta sequences. The table came from immunoSEQ multiplex PCR; TCRdb's copy has only in-frame clones and leaves some out. V, J and clone size are taken as reported in that table, and D and trimming were inferred from the DNA itself. Of around 40,000 clones in the sample, 60% to 85% were seen once.

V and J are TRBV4-2 and TRBJ2-3; possible D gene TRBD2, 5 bases. The receptor was isolated from an adult in good health and CMV-seronegative. The sample was memory CD4+ T cells from blood. The CDR3 DNA follows: TGTGCCAGCAGCCGCTATGTGAGCGGATCTAGCACAGATACGCAGTATTTT. Its protein product is CASSRYVSGSSTDTQYF.